This T cell receptor (beta chain) was captured by sequencing in a study of T-cell reconstitution after alpha-beta-depleted transplantation in children. With 5 bases clipped from V and 5 bases from J, the junction kept 8 bases outside the gene matches. The CDR3 consists of 16 residues. The authors prepared the TCRbeta library with unique molecular identifiers. TCRdb recomputed calls from the PCR reads with MiXCR, one row per CDR3 protein. The profile shows some 300,000 distinct CDR3 sequences, over 9% of them singletons. The sequence derives from a human donor who donated a stem cell graft to a child with acute lymphoblastic leukemia. Sample: PBMCs from the stem cell graft donor, taken from the stem cell graft. This sequence joins TRBV12-3 or TRBV12-4 and TRBJ2-3; TRBD2 agrees at 12 bases. This CDR3 reads CASSPQTSGSQDTQYF. The CDR3 nucleotides are TGTGCCAGCAGTCCGCAGACTAGCGGGAGTCAAGATACGCAGTATTTT.